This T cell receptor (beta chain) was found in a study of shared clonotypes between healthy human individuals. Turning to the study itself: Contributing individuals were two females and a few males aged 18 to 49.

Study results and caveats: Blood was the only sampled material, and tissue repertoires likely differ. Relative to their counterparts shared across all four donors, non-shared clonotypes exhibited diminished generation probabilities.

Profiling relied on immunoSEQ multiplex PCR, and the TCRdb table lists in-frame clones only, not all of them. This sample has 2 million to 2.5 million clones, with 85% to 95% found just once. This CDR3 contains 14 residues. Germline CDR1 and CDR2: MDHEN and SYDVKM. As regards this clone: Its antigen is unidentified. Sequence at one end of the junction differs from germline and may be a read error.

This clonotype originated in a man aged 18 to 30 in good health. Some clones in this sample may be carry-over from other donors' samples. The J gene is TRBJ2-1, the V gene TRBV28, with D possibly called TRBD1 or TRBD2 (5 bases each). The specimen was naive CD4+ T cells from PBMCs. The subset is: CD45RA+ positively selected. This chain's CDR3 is CASSLGTTPNGQFF. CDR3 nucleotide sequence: TGTGCCAGCAGTTTGGGGACCACCCCCAATGGGCAGTTCTTC.